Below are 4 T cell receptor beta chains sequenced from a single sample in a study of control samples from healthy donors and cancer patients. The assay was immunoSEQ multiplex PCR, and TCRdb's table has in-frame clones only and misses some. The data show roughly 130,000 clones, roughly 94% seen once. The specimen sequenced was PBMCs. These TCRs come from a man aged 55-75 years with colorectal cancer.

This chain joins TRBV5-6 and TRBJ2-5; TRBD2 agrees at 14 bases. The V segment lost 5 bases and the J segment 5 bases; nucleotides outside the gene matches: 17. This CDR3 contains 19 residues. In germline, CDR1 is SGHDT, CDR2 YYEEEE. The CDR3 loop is CASRFRQGLAGEGGETQYF. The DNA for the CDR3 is TGTGCCAGCAGGTTTCGACAGGGACTAGCGGGGGAGGGCGGGGAGACCCAGTACTTC. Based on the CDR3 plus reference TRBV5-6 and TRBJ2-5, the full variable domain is DAGVTQSPTHLIKTRGQQVTLRCSPKSGHDTVSWYQQALGQGPQFIFQYYEEEERQRGNFPDRFSGHQFPNYSSELNVNALLLGDSALYLCASRFRQGLAGEGGETQYFGPGTRLLVL.

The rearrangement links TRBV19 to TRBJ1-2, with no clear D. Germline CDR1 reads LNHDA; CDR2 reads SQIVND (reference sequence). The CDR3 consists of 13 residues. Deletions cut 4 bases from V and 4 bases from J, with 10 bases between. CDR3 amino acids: CASSTQRFYGYTF. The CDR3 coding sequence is TGTGCCAGTAGTACACAAAGGTTCTATGGCTACACCTTC.

CDR3 DNA sequence: TGCGCCAGCTTAAAAGAGCCCGTGGCGGGAGGAGAGACCCAGTACTTC. It yields the protein CASLKEPVAGGETQYF. The chain uses TRBV5-1 and TRBJ2-5, with 8 bases lining up with TRBD2. The CDR3 runs to 16 residues. Looked up from germline, CDR1 is SGHRS and CDR2 is YFSETQ. V trimming: 7 bases; J trimming: 4 bases; junction bases outside the gene matches: 15. Full variable domain (rest looked up from reference TRBV5-1 and TRBJ2-5): KAGVTQTPRYLIKTRGQQVTLSCSPISGHRSVSWYQQTPGQGLQFLFEYFSETQRNKGNFPGRFSGRQFSNSRSEMNVSTLELGDSALYLCASLKEPVAGGETQYFGPGTRLLVL.

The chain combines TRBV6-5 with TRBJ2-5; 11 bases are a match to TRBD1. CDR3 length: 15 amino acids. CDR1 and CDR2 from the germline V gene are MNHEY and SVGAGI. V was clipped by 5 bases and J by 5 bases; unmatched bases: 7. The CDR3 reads CASSRDRGLLETQYF. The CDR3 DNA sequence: TGTGCCAGCAGTAGGGACAGGGGGTTGCTGGAGACCCAGTACTTC.